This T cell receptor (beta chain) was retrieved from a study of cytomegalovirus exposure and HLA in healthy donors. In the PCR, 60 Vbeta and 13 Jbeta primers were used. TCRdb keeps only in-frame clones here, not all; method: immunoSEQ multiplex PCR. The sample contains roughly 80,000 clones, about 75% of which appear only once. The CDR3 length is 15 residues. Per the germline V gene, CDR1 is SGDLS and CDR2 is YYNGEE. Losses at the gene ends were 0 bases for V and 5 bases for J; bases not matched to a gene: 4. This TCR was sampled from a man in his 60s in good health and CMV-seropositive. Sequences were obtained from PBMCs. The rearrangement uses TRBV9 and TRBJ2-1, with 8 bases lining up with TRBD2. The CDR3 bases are TGTGCCAGCAGCGTAGCTAGCGGGTGGGACAATGAGCAGTTCTTC. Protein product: CASSVASGWDNEQFF.